This TCR beta chain was retrieved from a study of T cell responses to AZD1222 COVID-19 vaccine. Regarding the study as a whole: The donors showed a predominance of white British ancestry and of females, with possible underestimation of clonal diversity. Repertoire sampling was restricted to post-peak T cell response timepoints. The study found vaccine-associated CD4 TCRs spanning spike, dominant at 160-218 and 743-854. Baseline seropositivity occurred in only a handful of AZD1222 recipients.

The length of the CDR3 is 16 residues. V lost 3 bases and J lost 2; bases outside the gene matches: 10. Germline CDR1 is MGHRA and CDR2 is YSYEKL. In regard to this clone: Antigen unknown.

The method was immunoSEQ multiplex PCR; TCRdb's version includes in-frame clones alone and lacks a portion of them. The sample lists roughly 99,000 clones, roughly 92% occurring once. The chain employs TRBV4-1 and TRBJ2-7; 7 nucleotides align to TRBD2. This receptor was taken from an adult who received the AZD1222 COVID-19 vaccine. The sample consisted of peripheral blood, taken 28 days after the second AZD1222 dose. The CDR3: CASSQFLAGAAYEQYF. As DNA, the CDR3 is TGCGCCAGCAGCCAGTTCCTCGCGGGAGCGGCCTACGAGCAGTACTTC.